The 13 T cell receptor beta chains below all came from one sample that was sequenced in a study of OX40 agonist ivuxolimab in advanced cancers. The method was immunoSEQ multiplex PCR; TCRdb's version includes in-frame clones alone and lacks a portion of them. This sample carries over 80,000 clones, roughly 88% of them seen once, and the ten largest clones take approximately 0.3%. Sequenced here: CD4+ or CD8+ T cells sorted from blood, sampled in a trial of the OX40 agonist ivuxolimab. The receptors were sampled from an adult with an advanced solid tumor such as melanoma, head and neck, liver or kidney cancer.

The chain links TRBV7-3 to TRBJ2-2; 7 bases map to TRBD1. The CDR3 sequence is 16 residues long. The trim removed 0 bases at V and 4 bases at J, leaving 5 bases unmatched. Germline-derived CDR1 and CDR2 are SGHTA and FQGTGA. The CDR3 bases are TGTGCCAGCAGCTTAACGTTCCCAGGGGGCACCGGGGAGCTGTTTTTT. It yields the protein CASSLTFPGGTGELFF.

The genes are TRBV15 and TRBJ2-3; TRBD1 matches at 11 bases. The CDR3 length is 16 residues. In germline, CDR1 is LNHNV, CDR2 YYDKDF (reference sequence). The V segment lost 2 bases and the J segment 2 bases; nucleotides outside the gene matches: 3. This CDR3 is CATSRTDRGHTDTQYF. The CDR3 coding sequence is TGTGCCACCAGCAGAACGGACAGGGGGCACACAGATACGCAGTATTTT.

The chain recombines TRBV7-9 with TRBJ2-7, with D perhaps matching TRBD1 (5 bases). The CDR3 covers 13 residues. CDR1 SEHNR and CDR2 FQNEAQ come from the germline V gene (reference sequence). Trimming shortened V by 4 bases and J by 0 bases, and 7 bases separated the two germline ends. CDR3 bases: TGTGCCAGCAGCTCGACAGCCTCCTACGAGCAGTACTTC. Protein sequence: CASSSTASYEQYF.

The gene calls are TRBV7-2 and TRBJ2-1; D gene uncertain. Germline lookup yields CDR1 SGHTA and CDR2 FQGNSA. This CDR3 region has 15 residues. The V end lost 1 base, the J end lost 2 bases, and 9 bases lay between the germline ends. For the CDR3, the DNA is TGTGCCAGCAGCTTAGAGGGATACCCCTACAATGAGCAGTTCTTC. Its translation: CASSLEGYPYNEQFF.

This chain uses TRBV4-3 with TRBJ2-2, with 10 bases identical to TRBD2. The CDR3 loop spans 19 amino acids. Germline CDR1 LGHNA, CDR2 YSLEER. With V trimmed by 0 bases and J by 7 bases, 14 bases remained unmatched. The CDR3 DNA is TGCGCCAGCAGCCAAGATTTACGGTTTAGCGGGAGGAAAGGCGGGGAGCTGTTTTTT. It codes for CASSQDLRFSGRKGGELFF.

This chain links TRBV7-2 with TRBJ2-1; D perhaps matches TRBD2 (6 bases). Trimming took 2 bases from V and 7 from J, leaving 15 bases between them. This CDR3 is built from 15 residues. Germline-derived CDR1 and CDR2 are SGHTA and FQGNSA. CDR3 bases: TGTGCCAGCAGCTTACTAGCGCCTTTACAGAATGAGCAGTTCTTC. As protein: CASSLLAPLQNEQFF.

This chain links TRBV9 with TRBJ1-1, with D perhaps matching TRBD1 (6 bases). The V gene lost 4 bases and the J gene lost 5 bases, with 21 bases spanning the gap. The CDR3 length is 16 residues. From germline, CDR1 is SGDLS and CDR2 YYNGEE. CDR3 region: CASSSEGGGFRTEAFF. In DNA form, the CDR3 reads TGTGCCAGCAGCTCAGAGGGGGGAGGGTTTCGGACTGAAGCTTTCTTT.

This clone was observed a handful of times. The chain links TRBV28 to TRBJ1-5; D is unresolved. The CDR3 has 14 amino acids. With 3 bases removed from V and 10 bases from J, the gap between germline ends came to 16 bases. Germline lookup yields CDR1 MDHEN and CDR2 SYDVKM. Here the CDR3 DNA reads TGTGCCAGCAGTTTGAGGTCCGTCGGGAACCCCCAGCATTTT. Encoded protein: CASSLRSVGNPQHF.

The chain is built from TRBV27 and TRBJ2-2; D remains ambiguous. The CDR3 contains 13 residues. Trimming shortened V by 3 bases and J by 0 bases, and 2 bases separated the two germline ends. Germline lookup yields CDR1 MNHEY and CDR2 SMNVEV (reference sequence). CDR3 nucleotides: TGTGCCAGCAGTTTCTCGAACACCGGGGAGCTGTTTTTT. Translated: CASSFSNTGELFF.

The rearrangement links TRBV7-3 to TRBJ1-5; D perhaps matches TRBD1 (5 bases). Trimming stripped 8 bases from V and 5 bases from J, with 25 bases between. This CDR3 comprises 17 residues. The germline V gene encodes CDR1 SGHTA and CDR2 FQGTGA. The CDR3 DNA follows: TGTGCCAGCGGCTACCGCAGGGTGGTTATTGGTTATCAGCCCCAGCATTTT. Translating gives CASGYRRVVIGYQPQHF.

For the CDR3, the DNA is TGTGCCAGCAGTAGCAGGGATCGTTCTGAAAAACTGTTTTTT. Encoded protein: CASSSRDRSEKLFF. The rearrangement uses TRBV2 and TRBJ1-4, with D possibly being TRBD1 (5 bases). Trimming left V 5 bases short and J 7 bases short, with 14 bases between. Germline lookup yields CDR1 SNHLY and CDR2 FYNNEI. This CDR3 is built from 14 residues.

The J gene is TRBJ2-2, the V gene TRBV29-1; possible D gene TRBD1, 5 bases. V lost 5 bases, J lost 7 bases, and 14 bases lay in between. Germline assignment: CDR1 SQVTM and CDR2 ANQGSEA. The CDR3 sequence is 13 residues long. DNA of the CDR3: TGCAGCGTTTCGAAACAGGTGAACGGGGAGCTGTTTTTT. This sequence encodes CSVSKQVNGELFF.

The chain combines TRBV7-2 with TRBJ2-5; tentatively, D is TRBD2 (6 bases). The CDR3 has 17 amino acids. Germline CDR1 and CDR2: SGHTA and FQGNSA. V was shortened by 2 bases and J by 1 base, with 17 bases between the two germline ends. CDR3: CASSLRLSGGTQETQYF. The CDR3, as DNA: TGTGCCAGCAGCTTAAGGCTATCGGGCGGGACCCAAGAGACCCAGTACTTC.